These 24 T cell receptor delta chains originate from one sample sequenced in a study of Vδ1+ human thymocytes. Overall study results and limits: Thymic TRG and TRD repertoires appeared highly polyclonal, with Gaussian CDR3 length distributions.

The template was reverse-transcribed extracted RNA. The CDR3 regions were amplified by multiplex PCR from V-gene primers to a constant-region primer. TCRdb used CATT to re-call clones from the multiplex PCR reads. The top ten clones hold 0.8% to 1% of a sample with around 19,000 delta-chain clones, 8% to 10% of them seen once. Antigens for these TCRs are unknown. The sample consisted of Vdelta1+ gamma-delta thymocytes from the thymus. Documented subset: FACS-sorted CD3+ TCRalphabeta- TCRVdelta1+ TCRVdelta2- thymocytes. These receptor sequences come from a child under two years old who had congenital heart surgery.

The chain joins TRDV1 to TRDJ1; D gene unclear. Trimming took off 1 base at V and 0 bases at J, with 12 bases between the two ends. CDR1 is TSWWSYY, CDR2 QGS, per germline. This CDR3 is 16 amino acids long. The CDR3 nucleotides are TGTGCTCTTGGGGAACGCTCCTCTTCTTACACCGATAAACTCATCTTT. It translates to CALGERSSSYTDKLIF.

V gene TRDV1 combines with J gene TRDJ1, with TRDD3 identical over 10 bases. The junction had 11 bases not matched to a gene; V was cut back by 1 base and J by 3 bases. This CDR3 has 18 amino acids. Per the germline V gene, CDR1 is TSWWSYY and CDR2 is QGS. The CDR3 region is CALGERFGVLGDPDKLIF. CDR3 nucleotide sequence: TGTGCTCTTGGGGAACGGTTCGGTGTACTGGGGGATCCCGATAAACTCATCTTT.

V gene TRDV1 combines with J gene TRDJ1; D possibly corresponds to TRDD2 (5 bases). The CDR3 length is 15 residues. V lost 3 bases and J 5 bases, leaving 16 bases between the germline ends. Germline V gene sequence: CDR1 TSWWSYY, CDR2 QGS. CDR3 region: CALGERWPSPDKLIF. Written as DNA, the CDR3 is TGTGCTCTTGGGGAGAGATGGCCTTCGCCTGATAAACTCATCTTT.

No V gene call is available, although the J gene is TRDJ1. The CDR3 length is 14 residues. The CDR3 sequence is CALGERVDTDKLIF. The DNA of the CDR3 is TGTGCTCTTGGGGAGCGCGTGGACACCGATAAACTCATCTTT.

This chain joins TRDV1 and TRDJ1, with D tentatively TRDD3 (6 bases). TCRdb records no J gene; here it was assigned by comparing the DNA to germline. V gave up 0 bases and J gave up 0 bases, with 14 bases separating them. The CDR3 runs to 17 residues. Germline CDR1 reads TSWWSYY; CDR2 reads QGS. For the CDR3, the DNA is TGTGCTCTTGGGGAACTGGCGGGGACTGGGTACACCGATAAACTCATCTTT. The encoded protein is CALGELAGTGYTDKLIF.

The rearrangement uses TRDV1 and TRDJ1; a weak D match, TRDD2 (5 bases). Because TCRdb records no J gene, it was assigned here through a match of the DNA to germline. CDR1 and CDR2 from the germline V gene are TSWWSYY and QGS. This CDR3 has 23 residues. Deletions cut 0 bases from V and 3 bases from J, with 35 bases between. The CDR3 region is CALGELEYIPTEGACGEADKLIF. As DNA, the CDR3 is TGTGCTCTTGGGGAACTAGAGTATATCCCTACAGAAGGGGCTTGCGGAGAGGCCGATAAACTCATCTTT.

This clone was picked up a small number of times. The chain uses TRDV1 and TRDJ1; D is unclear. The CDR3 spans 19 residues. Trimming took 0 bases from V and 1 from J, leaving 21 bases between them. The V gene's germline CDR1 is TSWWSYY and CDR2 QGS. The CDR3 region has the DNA TGTGCTCTTGGGGAACTAGATCAGTCCCTTACCCGGTCCACCGATAAACTCATCTTT. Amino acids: CALGELDQSLTRSTDKLIF.

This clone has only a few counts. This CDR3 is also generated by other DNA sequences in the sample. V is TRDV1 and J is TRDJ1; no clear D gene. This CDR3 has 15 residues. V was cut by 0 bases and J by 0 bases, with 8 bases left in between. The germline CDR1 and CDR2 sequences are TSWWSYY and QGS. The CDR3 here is CALGELSGDTDKLIF. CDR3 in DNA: TGTGCTCTTGGGGAACTCTCCGGCGACACCGATAAACTCATCTTT.

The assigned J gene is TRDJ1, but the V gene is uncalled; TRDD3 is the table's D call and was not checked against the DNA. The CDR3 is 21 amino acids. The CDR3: CALGEPVFPPYWGIHADKLIF. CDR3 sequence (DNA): TGTGCTCTTGGGGAACCCGTCTTCCCCCCGTACTGGGGGATACACGCCGATAAACTCATCTTT.

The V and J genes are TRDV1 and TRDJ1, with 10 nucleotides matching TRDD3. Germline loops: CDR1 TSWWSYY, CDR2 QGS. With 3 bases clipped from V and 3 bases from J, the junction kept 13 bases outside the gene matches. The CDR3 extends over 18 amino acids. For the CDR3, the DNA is TGTGCTCTTGGGGAGGCGAGGTCCCGACTGGGGGATGCCGATAAACTCATCTTT. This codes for CALGEARSRLGDADKLIF.

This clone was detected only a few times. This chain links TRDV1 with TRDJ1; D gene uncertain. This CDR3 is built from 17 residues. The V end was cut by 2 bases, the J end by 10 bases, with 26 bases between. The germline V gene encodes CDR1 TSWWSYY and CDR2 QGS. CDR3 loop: CALGEYASPHSTRGLIF. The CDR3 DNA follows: TGTGCTCTTGGGGAATACGCTTCGCCCCACTCGACTAGAGGACTCATCTTT.

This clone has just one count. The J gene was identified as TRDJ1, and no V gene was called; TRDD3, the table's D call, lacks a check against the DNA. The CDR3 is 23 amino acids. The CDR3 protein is CALGVSDPTFLHILGDTTDKLIF. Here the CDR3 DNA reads TGTGCTCTTGGGGTCTCCGACCCCACCTTCCTACATATACTGGGGGATACGACCGATAAACTCATCTTT.

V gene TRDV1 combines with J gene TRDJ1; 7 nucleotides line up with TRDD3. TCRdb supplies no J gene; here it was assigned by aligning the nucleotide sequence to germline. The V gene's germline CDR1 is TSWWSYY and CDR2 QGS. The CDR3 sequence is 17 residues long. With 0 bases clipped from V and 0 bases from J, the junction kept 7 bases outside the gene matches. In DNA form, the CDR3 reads TGTGCTCTTGGGGAACTATGGCTGGGGGTTCACACCGATAAACTCATCTTT. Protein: CALGELWLGVHTDKLIF.

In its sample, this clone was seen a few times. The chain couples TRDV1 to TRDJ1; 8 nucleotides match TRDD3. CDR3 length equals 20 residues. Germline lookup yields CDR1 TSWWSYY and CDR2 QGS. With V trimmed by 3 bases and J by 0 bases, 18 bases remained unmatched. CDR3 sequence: CALGESSPARTGGYTDKLIF. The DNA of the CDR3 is TGTGCTCTTGGGGAGTCGAGCCCCGCCCGAACTGGGGGCTACACCGATAAACTCATCTTT.

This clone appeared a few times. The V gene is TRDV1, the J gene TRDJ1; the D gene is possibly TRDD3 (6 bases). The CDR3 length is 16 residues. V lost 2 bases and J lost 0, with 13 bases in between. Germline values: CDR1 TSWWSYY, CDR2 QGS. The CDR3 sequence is CALGEWCGGHTDKLIF. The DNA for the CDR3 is TGTGCTCTTGGGGAATGGTGTGGGGGTCACACCGATAAACTCATCTTT.

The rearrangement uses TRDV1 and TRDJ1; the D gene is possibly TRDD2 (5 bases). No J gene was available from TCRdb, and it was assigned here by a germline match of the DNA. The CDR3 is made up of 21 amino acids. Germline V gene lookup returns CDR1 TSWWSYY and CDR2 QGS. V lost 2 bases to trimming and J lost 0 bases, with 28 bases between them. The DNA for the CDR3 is TGTGCTCTTGGGGAAGGCATGACTTCCCTACCCTGGCAAACGTACACCGATAAACTCATCTTT. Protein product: CALGEGMTSLPWQTYTDKLIF.

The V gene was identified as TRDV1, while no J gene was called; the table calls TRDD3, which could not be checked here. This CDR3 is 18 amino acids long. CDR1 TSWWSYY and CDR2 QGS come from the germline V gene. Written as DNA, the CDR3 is TGTGCTCTTGGGGAACGCCTACCTAATTTGGGGGATACGGTGGAACGCATCTTT. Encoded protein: CALGERLPNLGDTVERIF.

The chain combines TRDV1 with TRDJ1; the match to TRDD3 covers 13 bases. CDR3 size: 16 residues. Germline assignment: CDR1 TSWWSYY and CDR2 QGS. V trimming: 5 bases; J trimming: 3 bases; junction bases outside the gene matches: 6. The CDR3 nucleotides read TGTGCTCTTGGGCGTACTGGGGGATACGCCGCCGATAAACTCATCTTT. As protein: CALGRTGGYAADKLIF.

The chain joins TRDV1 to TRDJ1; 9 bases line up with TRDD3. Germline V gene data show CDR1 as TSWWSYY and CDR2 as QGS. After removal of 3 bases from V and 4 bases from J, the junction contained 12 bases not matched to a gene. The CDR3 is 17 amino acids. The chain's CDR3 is CALGDVRGTGGNDKLIF. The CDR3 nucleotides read TGTGCTCTTGGGGATGTTCGAGGTACTGGGGGAAACGATAAACTCATCTTT.

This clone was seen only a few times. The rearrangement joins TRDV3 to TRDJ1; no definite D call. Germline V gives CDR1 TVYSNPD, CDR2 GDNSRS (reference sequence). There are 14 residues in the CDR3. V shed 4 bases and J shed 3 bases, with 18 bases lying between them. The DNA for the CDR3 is TGTGCCTCTCACCGTGGATTCCGGGCCGATAAACTCATCTTT. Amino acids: CASHRGFRADKLIF.

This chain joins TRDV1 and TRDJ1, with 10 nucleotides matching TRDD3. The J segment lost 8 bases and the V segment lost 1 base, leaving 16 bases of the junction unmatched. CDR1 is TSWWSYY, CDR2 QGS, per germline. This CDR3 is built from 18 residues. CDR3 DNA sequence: TGTGCTCTTGGGGAACCTTCAGGACTCCGGGGGATACGGGCGAAACTCATCTTT. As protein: CALGEPSGLRGIRAKLIF.

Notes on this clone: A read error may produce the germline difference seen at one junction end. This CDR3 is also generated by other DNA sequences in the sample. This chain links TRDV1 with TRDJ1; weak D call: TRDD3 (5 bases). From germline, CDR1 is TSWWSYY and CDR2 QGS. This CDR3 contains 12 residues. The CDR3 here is CALGVPTDKLIF. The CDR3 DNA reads TGTGCCCTTGGGGTCCCAACCGATAAACTCATCTTT.

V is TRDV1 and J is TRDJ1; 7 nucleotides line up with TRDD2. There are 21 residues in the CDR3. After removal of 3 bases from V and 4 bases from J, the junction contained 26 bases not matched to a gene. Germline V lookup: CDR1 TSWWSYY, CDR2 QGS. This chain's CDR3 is CALGDQIPTGMAISWHDKLIF. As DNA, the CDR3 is TGTGCTCTTGGGGACCAAATTCCTACAGGTATGGCGATAAGCTGGCACGATAAACTCATCTTT.

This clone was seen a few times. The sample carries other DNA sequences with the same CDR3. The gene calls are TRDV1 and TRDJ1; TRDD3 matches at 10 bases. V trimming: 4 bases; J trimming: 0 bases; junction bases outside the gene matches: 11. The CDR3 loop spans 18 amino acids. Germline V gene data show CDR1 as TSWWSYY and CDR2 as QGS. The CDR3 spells CALGVSPGGYQYTDKLIF. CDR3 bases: TGTGCTCTTGGGGTTTCTCCTGGGGGATATCAGTACACCGATAAACTCATCTTT.